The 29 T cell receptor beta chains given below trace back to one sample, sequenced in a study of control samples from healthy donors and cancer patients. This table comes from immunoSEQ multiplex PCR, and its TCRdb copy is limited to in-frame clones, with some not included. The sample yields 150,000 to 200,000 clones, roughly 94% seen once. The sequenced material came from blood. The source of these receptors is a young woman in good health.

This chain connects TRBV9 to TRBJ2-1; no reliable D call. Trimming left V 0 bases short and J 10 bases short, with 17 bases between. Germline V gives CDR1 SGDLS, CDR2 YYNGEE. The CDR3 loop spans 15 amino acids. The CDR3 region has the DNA TGTGCCAGCAGCGTAGCTACCCTCCTGGGGTCCGAGCAGTTCTTC. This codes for CASSVATLLGSEQFF.

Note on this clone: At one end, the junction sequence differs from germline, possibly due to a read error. Written as DNA, the CDR3 is TGTGTCAGCAGTTACTCGAGAAGGGGGCAAGGCTACACCTTC. Translation gives CVSSYSRRGQGYTF. This chain joins TRBV6-2 or TRBV6-3 and TRBJ1-2; 7 bases are shared with TRBD1. This CDR3 has 14 residues. Germline-derived CDR1 and CDR2 are MNHEY and SVGEGT.

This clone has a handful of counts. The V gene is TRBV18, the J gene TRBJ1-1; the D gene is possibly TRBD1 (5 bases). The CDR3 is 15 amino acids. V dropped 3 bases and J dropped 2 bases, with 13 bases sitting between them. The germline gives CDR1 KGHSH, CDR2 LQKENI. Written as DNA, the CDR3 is TGTGCCAGCTCACCCCGGGGGGGGAAAAACACTGAAGCTTTCTTT. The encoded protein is CASSPRGGKNTEAFF.

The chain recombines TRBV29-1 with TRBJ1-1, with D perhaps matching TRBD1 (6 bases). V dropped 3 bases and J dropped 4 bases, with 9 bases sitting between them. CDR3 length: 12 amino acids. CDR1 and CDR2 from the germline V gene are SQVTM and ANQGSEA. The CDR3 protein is CSVEGHLTEAFF. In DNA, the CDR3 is TGCAGCGTTGAGGGACACCTCACTGAAGCTTTCTTT.

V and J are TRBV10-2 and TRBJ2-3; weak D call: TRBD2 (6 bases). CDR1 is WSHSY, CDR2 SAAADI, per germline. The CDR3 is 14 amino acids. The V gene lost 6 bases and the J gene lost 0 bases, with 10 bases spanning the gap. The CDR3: CASRQRVSTDTQYF. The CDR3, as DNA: TGCGCCAGCAGACAGCGGGTGAGCACAGATACGCAGTATTTT.

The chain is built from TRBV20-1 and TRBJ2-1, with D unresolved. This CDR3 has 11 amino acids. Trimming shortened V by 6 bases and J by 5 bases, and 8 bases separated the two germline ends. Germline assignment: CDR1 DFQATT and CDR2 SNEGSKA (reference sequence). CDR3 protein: CSASVNNEQFF. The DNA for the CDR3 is TGCAGTGCCTCCGTGAACAATGAGCAGTTCTTC.

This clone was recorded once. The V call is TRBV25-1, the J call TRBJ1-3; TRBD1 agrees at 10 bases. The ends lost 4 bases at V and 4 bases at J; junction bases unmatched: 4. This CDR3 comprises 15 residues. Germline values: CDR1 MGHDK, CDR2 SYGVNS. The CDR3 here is CASSARQGAGNTIYF. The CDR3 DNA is TGTGCCAGCAGTGCCAGACAGGGGGCAGGAAACACCATATATTTT.

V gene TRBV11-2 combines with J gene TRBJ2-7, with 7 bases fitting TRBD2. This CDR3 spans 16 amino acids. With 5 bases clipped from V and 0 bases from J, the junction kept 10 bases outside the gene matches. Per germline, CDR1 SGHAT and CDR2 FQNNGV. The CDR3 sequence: CASSPLASGTSYEQYF. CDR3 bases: TGTGCCAGCAGCCCCCTCGCCAGCGGGACCTCCTACGAGCAGTACTTC.

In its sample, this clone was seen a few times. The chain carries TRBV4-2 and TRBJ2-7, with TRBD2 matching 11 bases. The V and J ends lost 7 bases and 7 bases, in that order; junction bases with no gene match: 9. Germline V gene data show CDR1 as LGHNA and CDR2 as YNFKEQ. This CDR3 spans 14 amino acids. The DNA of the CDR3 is TGTGCCAGCACCGGGACTAGCGGTGCGGGGGAGCAGTACTTC. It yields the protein CASTGTSGAGEQYF.

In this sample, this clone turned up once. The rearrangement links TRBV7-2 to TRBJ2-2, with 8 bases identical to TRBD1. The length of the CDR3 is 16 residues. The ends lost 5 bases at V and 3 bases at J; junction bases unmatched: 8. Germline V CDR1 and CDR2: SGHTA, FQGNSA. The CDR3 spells CASSPRTGSDTGELFF. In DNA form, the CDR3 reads TGTGCCAGCAGCCCCAGGACAGGGTCGGACACCGGGGAGCTGTTTTTT. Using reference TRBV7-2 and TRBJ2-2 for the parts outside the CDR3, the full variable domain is GAGVSQSPSNKVTEKGKDVELRCDPISGHTALYWYRQSLGQGLEFLIYFQGNSAPDKSGLPSDRFSAERTGGSVSTLTIQRTQQEDSAVYLCASSPRTGSDTGELFFGEGSRLTVL.

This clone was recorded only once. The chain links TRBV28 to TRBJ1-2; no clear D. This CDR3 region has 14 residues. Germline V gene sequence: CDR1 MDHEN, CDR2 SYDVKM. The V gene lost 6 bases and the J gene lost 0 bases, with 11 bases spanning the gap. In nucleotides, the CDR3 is TGTGCCAGCAGAGCGGGCCAGGCTAACTATGGCTACACCTTC. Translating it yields CASRAGQANYGYTF.

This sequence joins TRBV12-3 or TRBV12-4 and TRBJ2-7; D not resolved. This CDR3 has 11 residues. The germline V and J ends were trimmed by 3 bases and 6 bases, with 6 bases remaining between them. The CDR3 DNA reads TGTGCCAGCAGTTTTCTTGGCGAGCAGTACTTC. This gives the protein CASSFLGEQYF.

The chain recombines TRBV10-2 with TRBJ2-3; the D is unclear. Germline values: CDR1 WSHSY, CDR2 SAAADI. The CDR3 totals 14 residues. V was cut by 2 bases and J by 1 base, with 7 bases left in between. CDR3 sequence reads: CASSEGMRTDTQYF. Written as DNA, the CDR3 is TGCGCCAGCAGTGAGGGGATGCGCACAGATACGCAGTATTTT.

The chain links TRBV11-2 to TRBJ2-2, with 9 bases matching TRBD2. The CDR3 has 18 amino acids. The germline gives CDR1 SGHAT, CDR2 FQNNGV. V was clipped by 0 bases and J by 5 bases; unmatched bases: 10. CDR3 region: CASSLDVGGRARTGELFF. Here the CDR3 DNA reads TGTGCCAGCAGCTTAGATGTAGGCGGGAGGGCCCGGACCGGGGAGCTGTTTTTT.

CDR3 bases: TGTGCCAGCAGTCACCCAGGGAAAACTGAAGCTTTCTTT. This translates into CASSHPGKTEAFF. This chain uses TRBV6-2 or TRBV6-3 with TRBJ1-1, with D perhaps TRBD1 (5 bases). Germline V gene lookup returns CDR1 MNHEY and CDR2 SVGEGT. V dropped 5 bases and J dropped 5 bases, with 12 bases sitting between them. This CDR3 is 13 amino acids long.

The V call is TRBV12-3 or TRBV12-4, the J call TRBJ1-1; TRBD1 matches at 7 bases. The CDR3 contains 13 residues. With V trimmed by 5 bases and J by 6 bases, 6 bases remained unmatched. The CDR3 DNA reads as TGTGCCAGCAGTGAATCCAGGGGGGCTGAAGCTTTCTTT. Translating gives CASSESRGAEAFF.

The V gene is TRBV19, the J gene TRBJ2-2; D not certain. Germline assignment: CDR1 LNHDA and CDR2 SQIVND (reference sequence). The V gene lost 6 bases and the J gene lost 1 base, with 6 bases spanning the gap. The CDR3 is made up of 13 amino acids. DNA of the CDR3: TGTGCCAGTAGGCCACGGAACACCGGGGAGCTGTTTTTT. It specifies CASRPRNTGELFF.

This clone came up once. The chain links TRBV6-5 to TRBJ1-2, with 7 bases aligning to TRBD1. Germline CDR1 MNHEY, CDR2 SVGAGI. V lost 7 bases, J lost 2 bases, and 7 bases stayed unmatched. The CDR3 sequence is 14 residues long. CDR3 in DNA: TGTGCCAGCAACTCACCGACAGGGAACTATGGCTACACCTTC. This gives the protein CASNSPTGNYGYTF.

In DNA, the CDR3 is TGTGCCAGCTCACTTTGGACCGCGAACACTGAAGCTTTCTTT. It codes for CASSLWTANTEAFF. The genes are TRBV18 and TRBJ1-1; D is unclear. The ends were cut back, 4 bases at V and 1 base at J, with 10 bases in the middle. The germline gives CDR1 KGHSH, CDR2 LQKENI. This CDR3 spans 14 amino acids.

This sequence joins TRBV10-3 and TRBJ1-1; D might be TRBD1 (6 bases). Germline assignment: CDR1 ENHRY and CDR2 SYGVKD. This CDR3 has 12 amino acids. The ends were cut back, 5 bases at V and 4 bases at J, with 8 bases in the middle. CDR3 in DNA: TGTGCCATCAGTACAGGGATCACTGAAGCTTTCTTT. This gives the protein CAISTGITEAFF.

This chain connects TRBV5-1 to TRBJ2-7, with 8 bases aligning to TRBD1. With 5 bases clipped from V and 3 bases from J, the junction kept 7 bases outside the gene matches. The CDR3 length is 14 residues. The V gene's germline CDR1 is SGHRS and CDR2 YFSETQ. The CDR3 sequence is CASRNGQGGYEQYF. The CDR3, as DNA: TGCGCCAGCAGGAATGGACAGGGCGGCTACGAGCAGTACTTC.

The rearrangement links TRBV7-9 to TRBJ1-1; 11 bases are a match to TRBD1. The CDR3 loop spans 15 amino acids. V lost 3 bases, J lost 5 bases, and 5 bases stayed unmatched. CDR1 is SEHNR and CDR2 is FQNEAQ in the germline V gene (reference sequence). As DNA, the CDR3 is TGTGCCAGCAGCTTTACCGGGACAGGGGGAACTGAAGCTTTCTTT. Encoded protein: CASSFTGTGGTEAFF.

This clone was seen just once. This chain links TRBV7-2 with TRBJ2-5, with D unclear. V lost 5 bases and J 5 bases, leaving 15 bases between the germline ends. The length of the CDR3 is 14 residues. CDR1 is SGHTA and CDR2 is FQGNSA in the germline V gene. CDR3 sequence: CASSRGRAWETQYF. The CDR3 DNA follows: TGTGCCAGCAGCCGTGGACGGGCGTGGGAGACCCAGTACTTC.

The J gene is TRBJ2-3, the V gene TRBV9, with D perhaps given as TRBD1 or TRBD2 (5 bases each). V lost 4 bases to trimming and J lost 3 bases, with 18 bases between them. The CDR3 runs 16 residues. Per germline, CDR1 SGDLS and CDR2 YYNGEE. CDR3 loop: CASSFRGRGGTDTQYF. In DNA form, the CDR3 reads TGTGCCAGCAGCTTCCGTGGAAGGGGCGGGACAGATACGCAGTATTTT.

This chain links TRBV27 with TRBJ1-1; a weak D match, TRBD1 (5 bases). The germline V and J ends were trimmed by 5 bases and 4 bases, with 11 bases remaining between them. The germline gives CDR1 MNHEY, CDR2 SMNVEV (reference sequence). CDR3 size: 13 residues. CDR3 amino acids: CASSGGFGTEAFF. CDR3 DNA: TGTGCCAGCAGTGGGGGGTTCGGCACTGAAGCTTTCTTT.

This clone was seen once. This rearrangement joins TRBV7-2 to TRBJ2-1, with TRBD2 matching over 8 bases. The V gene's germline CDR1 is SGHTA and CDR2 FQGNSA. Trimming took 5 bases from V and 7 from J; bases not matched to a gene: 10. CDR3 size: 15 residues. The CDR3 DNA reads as TGTGCCAGCAGCCTCAGCGGGACTAGTTATAATGAGCAGTTCTTC. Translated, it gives CASSLSGTSYNEQFF.

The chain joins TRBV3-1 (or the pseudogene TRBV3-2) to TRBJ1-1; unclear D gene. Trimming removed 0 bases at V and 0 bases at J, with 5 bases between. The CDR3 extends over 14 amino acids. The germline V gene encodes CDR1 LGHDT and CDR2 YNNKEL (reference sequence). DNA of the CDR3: TGTGCCAGCAGCCAAGACACGCTGAACACTGAAGCTTTCTTT. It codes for CASSQDTLNTEAFF.

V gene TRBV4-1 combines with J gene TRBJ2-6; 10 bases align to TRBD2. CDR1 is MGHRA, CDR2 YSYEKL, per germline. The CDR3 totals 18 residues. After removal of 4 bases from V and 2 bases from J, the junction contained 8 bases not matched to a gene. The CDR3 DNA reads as TGCGCCAGCAGCCGCAACCTAGCGGGAGTAGCTGGGGCCAACGTCCTGACTTTC. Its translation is CASSRNLAGVAGANVLTF.

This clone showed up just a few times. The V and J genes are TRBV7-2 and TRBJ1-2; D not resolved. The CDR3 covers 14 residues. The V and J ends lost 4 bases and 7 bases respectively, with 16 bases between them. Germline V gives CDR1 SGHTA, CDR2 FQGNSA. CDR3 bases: TGTGCCAGCAGCTCCCTGGAGGGTGGAGTTGGCTACACCTTC. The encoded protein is CASSSLEGGVGYTF.